This TCR beta chain was retrieved from a study of T cell responses to AZD1222 COVID-19 vaccine. The assay was immunoSEQ multiplex PCR, and TCRdb's table has in-frame clones only and misses some. The table records 70,000 to 80,000 clones, 70% to 90% of them present only once. The sample holds one count of this clone. V shed 2 bases and J shed 4 bases, with 14 bases lying between them. Germline assignment: CDR1 ENHRY and CDR2 SYGVKD. The CDR3 spans 15 residues. This sequence originates from an adult in good health. The material sequenced was peripheral blood, taken on day 0 of AZD1222 vaccination. The chain employs TRBV10-3 and TRBJ1-2; D might be TRBD1 (5 bases). In DNA, the CDR3 is TGTGCCATCAGTGAGGGATTAGGGGAAGTCTATGGCTACACCTTC. Translated, it gives CAISEGLGEVYGYTF.